Each of the 26 T cell receptor beta chains below was sequenced from the same sample in a study of blood T cell repertoires in COVID-19 (TCRdb year 2020). The protocol used for the library was the immunoSEQ multiplex PCR assay. The immuneACCESS repertoire file appears here via TCRdb, limited to in-frame rearrangements. These files lack a portion of the clones; in checked studies, under half of the deficit traces to unresolved V genes, and the cause of the others is not known. The sample yields about 220,000 clones; 88% were counted once. The ten largest clones capture just over 2.5% of the sample. The sequenced sample was PBMCs or T cells enriched from blood (not recorded which). The source of these receptors is a woman aged 25 to 45 who had recovered from COVID-19.

The chain has TRBV6-5 and TRBJ2-2; 7 nucleotides match TRBD1. V was pared by 7 bases and J by 4 bases, with 6 bases of the junction left unmatched. CDR3 size: 14 residues. Germline lookup yields CDR1 MNHEY and CDR2 SVGAGI. CDR3 sequence reads: CASTPQGSTGELFF. The CDR3 bases are TGTGCCAGCACCCCACAGGGGTCCACCGGGGAGCTGTTTTTT.

This clone came up a few times. V usage is TRBV27 and J usage is TRBJ1-3, with D possibly matching TRBD1 (5 bases). The germline gives CDR1 MNHEY, CDR2 SMNVEV (reference sequence). The CDR3 contains 16 residues. V lost 5 bases, J lost 0 bases, and 14 bases lay in between. As DNA, the CDR3 is TGTGCCAGCAGTCCCCAGGGTGCAGTCTCTGGAAACACCATATATTTT. This translates into CASSPQGAVSGNTIYF.

The chain is built from TRBV6-4 and TRBJ2-6, with D unresolved. Germline CDR1 reads MRHNA; CDR2 reads SNTAGT. V dropped 3 bases and J dropped 3 bases, with 6 bases sitting between them. The CDR3 contains 14 residues. This CDR3 reads CASSEEDGANVLTF. Written as DNA, the CDR3 is TGTGCCAGCAGTGAAGAGGATGGGGCCAACGTCCTGACTTTC.

This chain connects TRBV7-6 to TRBJ2-3, with D perhaps matching TRBD2 (7 bases). Between the trimmed V and J ends, which lost 0 bases and 1 base, there was a span of 11 bases. The CDR3 totals 16 residues. Per germline, CDR1 SGHVS and CDR2 FNYEAQ. The CDR3 protein is CASSLAGGAGTDTQYF. CDR3 in DNA: TGTGCCAGCAGCTTAGCGGGGGGGGCGGGCACAGATACGCAGTATTTT. The full variable domain, in which reference TRBV7-6 and TRBJ2-3 provide the parts outside the CDR3, is GAGVSQSPRYKVTKRGQDVALRCDPISGHVSLYWYRQALGQGPEFLTYFNYEAQQDKSGLPNDRFSAERPEGSISTLTIQRTEQRDSAMYRCASSLAGGAGTDTQYFGPGTRLTVL.

The chain couples TRBV4-3 to TRBJ2-7; 13 bases agree with TRBD2. Germline loops: CDR1 LGHNA, CDR2 YSLEER. The CDR3 extends over 17 amino acids. V lost 3 bases and J lost 3; bases outside the gene matches: 8. For the CDR3, the DNA is TGCGCCAGCAGCCACGGACTAGCGGGGGCCTCTCGCTACGAGCAGTACTTC. Protein product: CASSHGLAGASRYEQYF.

The chain recombines TRBV27 with TRBJ1-2; 10 positions match TRBD1. J lost 7 bases, V lost 1 base, and 15 bases had no gene match. There are 18 residues in the CDR3. Germline lookup yields CDR1 MNHEY and CDR2 SMNVEV (reference sequence). The CDR3 loop reads CASSLYPTGGQGIGGYTF. In nucleotides, the CDR3 is TGTGCCAGCAGTTTATATCCGACAGGGGGCCAGGGGATTGGTGGCTACACCTTC.

The V call is TRBV6-5, the J call TRBJ1-1; D gene unclear. Germline values: CDR1 MNHEY, CDR2 SVGAGI. The CDR3 extends over 13 amino acids. Trimming pared 8 bases from V and 4 bases from J, leaving 14 bases between. The CDR3 loop is CASPQTPSTEAFF. The CDR3 region has the DNA TGTGCCAGCCCCCAGACACCGAGCACTGAAGCTTTCTTT.

This chain joins TRBV11-2 and TRBJ1-2, with D hard to call. The CDR3 is made up of 13 amino acids. Trimming left V 1 base short and J 8 bases short, with 11 bases between. Germline loops: CDR1 SGHAT, CDR2 FQNNGV. The CDR3 region is CASSLGVRGGYTF. CDR3 coding DNA: TGTGCCAGCAGCTTAGGGGTTCGCGGCGGCTACACCTTC.

The gene calls are TRBV4-3 and TRBJ1-1; tentative D call: TRBD1 (5 bases). CDR1 LGHNA and CDR2 YSLEER come from the germline V gene. V was clipped by 8 bases and J by 4 bases, with 14 bases between them. CDR3 length equals 13 residues. CDR3 sequence: CASAGRWGTEAFF. In nucleotides, the CDR3 is TGCGCCAGCGCGGGGCGATGGGGCACTGAAGCTTTCTTT.

The chain employs TRBV19 and TRBJ2-3, with 8 bases that match TRBD1. V trimming: 6 bases; J trimming: 2 bases; junction bases outside the gene matches: 4. The CDR3 totals 14 residues. Germline loops: CDR1 LNHDA, CDR2 SQIVND (reference sequence). CDR3 amino acids: CASRPTGATDTQYF. The CDR3 nucleotides are TGTGCCAGTAGACCGACAGGGGCCACAGATACGCAGTATTTT. The entire variable domain, with the rest obtained from reference TRBV19 and TRBJ2-3, is as follows: DGGITQSPKYLFRKEGQNVTLSCEQNLNHDAMYWYRQDPGQGLRLIYYSQIVNDFQKGDIAEGYSVSREKKESFPLTVTSAQKNPTAFYLCASRPTGATDTQYFGPGTRLTVL.

The rearrangement joins TRBV15 to TRBJ1-2, with 11 bases lining up with TRBD1. CDR3 size: 17 residues. V trimming: 3 bases; J trimming: 4 bases; junction bases outside the gene matches: 10. Germline V gives CDR1 LNHNV, CDR2 YYDKDF (reference sequence). Here the CDR3 DNA reads TGTGCCACCAGCAGGAGGACGGGACAGGGGGTAGGCTATGGCTACACCTTC. The encoded protein is CATSRRTGQGVGYGYTF.

V and J are TRBV7-2 and TRBJ2-5; 8 positions match TRBD2. The CDR3 extends over 15 amino acids. Trimming removed 1 base from V and 3 bases from J; junction bases left unmatched: 4. Germline CDR1 is SGHTA and CDR2 is FQGNSA. The CDR3 coding sequence is TGTGCCAGCAGCTTAGTGTACGGGGGGGAAGAGACCCAGTACTTC. This codes for CASSLVYGGEETQYF.

The rearrangement uses TRBV25-1 and TRBJ2-3; D is uncertain. Germline values: CDR1 MGHDK, CDR2 SYGVNS. V gave up 0 bases and J gave up 3 bases, with 4 bases separating them. The CDR3 sequence is 13 residues long. CDR3 DNA sequence: TGTGCCAGCAGTGAATATATGACAGATACGCAGTATTTT. This codes for CASSEYMTDTQYF.

This clone was found once. The chain recombines TRBV29-1 with TRBJ1-2; D is unresolved. CDR3 length: 11 amino acids. Trimming shortened V by 5 bases and J by 2 bases, and 6 bases separated the two germline ends. Germline V lookup: CDR1 SQVTM, CDR2 ANQGSEA. The CDR3 DNA reads TGCAGCGTTCGGGTCAACTATGGCTACACCTTC. Its translation is CSVRVNYGYTF.

The V gene is TRBV4-2, the J gene TRBJ1-1, with D possibly being TRBD1 (5 bases). CDR3 length: 14 amino acids. Germline V gives CDR1 LGHNA, CDR2 YNFKEQ. V was cut by 4 bases and J by 6 bases, with 15 bases left in between. CDR3 bases: TGTGCCAGCAGCCCGGGGCGGGGGAGCCCTGAAGCTTTCTTT. Encoded protein: CASSPGRGSPEAFF.

The CDR3 spells CASSRWTGAYNEQFF. Here the CDR3 DNA reads TGTGCCAGCAGCAGATGGACTGGGGCCTACAATGAGCAGTTCTTC. The J gene is TRBJ2-1, the V gene TRBV7-8; tentative D call: TRBD2 (5 bases). The CDR3 length is 15 residues. Germline V gives CDR1 SGHVS, CDR2 FQNEAQ. V dropped 5 bases and J dropped 2 bases, with 13 bases sitting between them.

CDR3: CASSRTSGGYNEQFF. CDR3 bases: TGTGCCAGCAGCAGGACTAGCGGGGGATACAATGAGCAGTTCTTC. The rearrangement uses TRBV7-2 and TRBJ2-1; 13 nucleotides agree with TRBD2. The CDR3 has 15 amino acids. Per germline, CDR1 SGHTA and CDR2 FQGNSA. V was pared by 5 bases and J by 4 bases, with 2 bases of the junction left unmatched.

The chain links TRBV30 to TRBJ2-2, with 9 positions matching TRBD2. Germline V gives CDR1 GTSNPN, CDR2 SVGIG (reference sequence). The V and J ends lost 5 bases and 8 bases, in that order; junction bases with no gene match: 12. The CDR3 is 15 amino acids. CDR3 DNA sequence: TGTGCCTGGCTTGCCCTTAGCGGGGGAGGGGGGGAGCTGTTTTTT. Its protein is CAWLALSGGGGELFF.

This clone came up once. The genes are TRBV19 and TRBJ1-4, with unresolved D. The germline gives CDR1 LNHDA, CDR2 SQIVND (reference sequence). CDR3 length: 12 amino acids. Trimming cost V 1 base and J 7 bases, with 4 bases left between them. The CDR3 here is CASSIASEKLFF. CDR3 bases: TGTGCCAGTAGTATAGCGAGTGAAAAACTGTTTTTT. The full variable domain, in which reference TRBV19 and TRBJ1-4 provide the parts outside the CDR3, is DGGITQSPKYLFRKEGQNVTLSCEQNLNHDAMYWYRQDPGQGLRLIYYSQIVNDFQKGDIAEGYSVSREKKESFPLTVTSAQKNPTAFYLCASSIASEKLFFGSGTQLSVL.

The V gene is TRBV4-3, the J gene TRBJ2-7; D is perhaps TRBD1 (5 bases). Trimming took 1 base from V and 3 from J, leaving 10 bases between them. CDR1 LGHNA and CDR2 YSLEER come from the germline V gene. The CDR3 has 14 amino acids. The CDR3 here is CASSQGSRDYEQYF. The CDR3 nucleotides read TGCGCCAGCAGCCAAGGGAGCAGGGACTACGAGCAGTACTTC.

V and J are TRBV7-6 and TRBJ2-3; D not resolved. Germline assignment: CDR1 SGHVS and CDR2 FNYEAQ. The CDR3 consists of 14 residues. The V and J ends lost 1 base and 5 bases respectively, with 10 bases between them. The CDR3 spells CASSLGRTKDTQYF. The CDR3 nucleotides are TGTGCCAGCAGCTTAGGAAGAACAAAAGATACGCAGTATTTT.

The J gene is TRBJ2-1, the V gene TRBV27, with 10 nucleotides matching TRBD2. J lost 0 bases, V lost 5 bases, and 4 bases had no gene match. CDR3 length: 16 amino acids. CDR1 is MNHEY, CDR2 SMNVEV, per germline (reference sequence). The CDR3 nucleotides are TGTGCCAGCAGTCTTATAGCGGGGGGCTCCTACAATGAGCAGTTCTTC. It encodes CASSLIAGGSYNEQFF.

The chain recombines TRBV3-1 (or the pseudogene TRBV3-2) with TRBJ1-5; D gene ambiguous. V gave up 2 bases and J gave up 0 bases, with 11 bases separating them. CDR1 and CDR2 (germline): LGHDT, YNNKEL (reference sequence). This CDR3 spans 16 amino acids. CDR3 sequence: CASSQSSGYSNQPQHF. The CDR3 DNA is TGTGCCAGCAGCCAATCTTCGGGGTATAGCAATCAGCCCCAGCATTTT.

The rearrangement uses TRBV4-2 and TRBJ2-1; the D gene is possibly TRBD2 (6 bases). Germline assignment: CDR1 LGHNA and CDR2 YNFKEQ. V dropped 6 bases and J dropped 1 base, with 13 bases sitting between them. CDR3 size: 15 residues. The CDR3 region is CASSISGGSYNEQFF. CDR3 DNA sequence: TGTGCCAGCAGTATCAGTGGGGGGTCCTACAATGAGCAGTTCTTC.

This clone was found a few times. The chain carries TRBV12-3 or TRBV12-4 and TRBJ1-2; the D gene is possibly TRBD1 (6 bases). CDR3 length equals 13 residues. Trimming shortened V by 2 bases and J by 7 bases, and 11 bases separated the two germline ends. CDR3 in DNA: TGTGCCAGCAGTTTAACAGGGTTAGTTGGCTACACCTTC. Translating it yields CASSLTGLVGYTF.

This clone appeared a few times. This rearrangement joins TRBV7-3 to TRBJ2-5; the match to TRBD1 covers 9 bases. The CDR3 sequence is 15 residues long. Germline lookup yields CDR1 SGHTA and CDR2 FQGTGA. The junction had 2 bases not matched to a gene; V was cut back by 1 base and J by 2 bases. CDR3 loop: CASSLMGQGQETQYF. The CDR3 bases are TGTGCCAGCAGCTTAATGGGACAGGGACAAGAGACCCAGTACTTC.